This T cell receptor (beta chain) appears in the sequencing data of a study of identical twins. The junction had 10 bases not matched to a gene; V was cut back by 6 bases and J by 7 bases. Germline lookup yields CDR1 ENHRY and CDR2 SYGVKD. The CDR3 has 14 residues. TCRdb reprocessed the 5' RACE reads with MiXCR, giving one entry per CDR3 protein. The sample gives approximately 620,000 distinct CDR3 sequences, 8.5% to 9.5% of which show up once; 0.98% is in the top ten. This clonotype turned up a few times. These data also featured in a second study, about yellow fever vaccine responses in identical twins.

The sample comprised PBMCs. The TCR sequence derives from a woman aged 18-35 years in good health. The rearrangement links TRBV10-3 to TRBJ2-5; 8 bases line up with TRBD1. In DNA, the CDR3 is TGTGCCATCAGGCCGACAGGGGAAGCCGGGACCCAGTACTTC. Its translation: CAIRPTGEAGTQYF.